The 5 T cell receptor beta chains below were found in one sample sequenced in a study of T-cell reconstitution after alpha-beta-depleted transplantation in children. Unique molecular identifiers tagged the TCRbeta library. Each CDR3 protein is one row after TCRdb ran MiXCR on the PCR reads. The table shows 600,000 to 700,000 distinct CDR3 sequences, with approximately 17% occurring only once. This sample comprised PBMCs from the stem cell graft donor, obtained from the stem cell graft. The receptors shown here come from a human donor who donated a stem cell graft to a child with acute myeloid leukemia.

The chain is built from TRBV29-1 and TRBJ1-3; 10 bases line up with TRBD1. V lost 6 bases to trimming and J lost 4 bases; unmatched junction nucleotides: 6. Germline V CDR1 and CDR2: SQVTM, ANQGSEA. The CDR3 spans 14 residues. Here the CDR3 reads CSVLGQGRGNTIYF. The CDR3 coding sequence is TGCAGCGTCCTGGGACAGGGGAGAGGAAACACCATATATTTT.

The chain couples TRBV20-1 to TRBJ2-3, with 11 nucleotides matching TRBD1. The CDR3 extends over 14 amino acids. CDR1 DFQATT and CDR2 SNEGSKA come from the germline V gene (reference sequence). The V segment lost 6 bases and the J segment 4 bases; nucleotides outside the gene matches: 6. Written as DNA, the CDR3 is TGCAGTGCCTTCCCGGACAGGGGGCCAGATACGCAGTATTTT. As protein: CSAFPDRGPDTQYF.

The rearrangement uses TRBV12-3 or TRBV12-4 and TRBJ1-1; D is undetermined. Trimming took off 4 bases at V and 8 bases at J, with 11 bases between the two ends. This CDR3 spans 12 amino acids. This chain's CDR3 is CASSSGVSEAFF. The CDR3 DNA sequence: TGTGCCAGCAGTTCGGGAGTGAGCGAAGCTTTCTTT.

The chain combines TRBV29-1 with TRBJ2-3, with 9 positions matching TRBD2. V shed 6 bases and J 6 bases; nucleotides not matched to a gene: 19. The CDR3 covers 17 residues. CDR1 is SQVTM, CDR2 ANQGSEA, per germline. The CDR3 loop reads CSVEGGELAGNLDTQYF. The DNA for the CDR3 is TGCAGCGTGGAGGGCGGGGAACTAGCGGGTAATTTGGATACGCAGTATTTT.

In its sample, this clonotype was seen many times. The CDR3 coding sequence is TGTGCCAGCAGCACCCCCTACGAGCAGTACGTC. Translated: CASSTPYEQYV. The V and J genes are TRBV11-2 and TRBJ2-7; D not certain. V lost 5 bases and J 2 bases, leaving 4 bases between the germline ends. Germline V gene sequence: CDR1 SGHAT, CDR2 FQNNGV. The CDR3 covers 11 residues.